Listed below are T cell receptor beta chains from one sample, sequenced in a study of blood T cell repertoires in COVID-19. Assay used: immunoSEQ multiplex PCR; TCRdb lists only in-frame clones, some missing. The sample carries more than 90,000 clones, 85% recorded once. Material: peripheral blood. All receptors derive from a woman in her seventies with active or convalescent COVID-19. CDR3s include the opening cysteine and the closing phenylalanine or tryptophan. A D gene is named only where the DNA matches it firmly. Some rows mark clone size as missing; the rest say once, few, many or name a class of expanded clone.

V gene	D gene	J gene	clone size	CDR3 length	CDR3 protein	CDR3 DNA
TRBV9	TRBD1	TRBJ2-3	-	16	CASSVQSTGGMDTQYF	TGTGCCAGCAGCGTGCAATCGACAGGGGGCATGGATACGCAGTATTTT
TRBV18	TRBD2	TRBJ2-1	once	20	CASSPQGVAGATSSYNEQFF	TGTGCCAGCTCACCCCAGGGGGTAGCGGGGGCCACGAGCTCCTACAATGAGCAGTTCTTC
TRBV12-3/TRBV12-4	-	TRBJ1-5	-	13	CASSYDRNQPQHF	TGTGCCAGCAGTTATGACAGAAATCAGCCCCAGCATTTT
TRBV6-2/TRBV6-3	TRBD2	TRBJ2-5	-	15	CASSYAGGGQETQYF	TGTGCCAGCAGTTACGCCGGGGGGGGACAAGAGACCCAGTACTTC
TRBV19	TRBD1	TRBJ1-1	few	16	CASSKRDRIPSTEAFF	TGTGCCAGTAGTAAAAGGGACAGAATACCTAGCACTGAAGCTTTCTTT
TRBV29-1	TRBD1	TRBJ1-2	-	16	CSVEDLSGTGGTGYTF	TGCAGCGTTGAAGATTTGTCGGGGACAGGGGGCACTGGCTACACCTTC
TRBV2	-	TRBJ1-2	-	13	CASSEQSNYGYTF	TGTGCCAGCAGTGAACAGTCTAACTATGGCTACACCTTC
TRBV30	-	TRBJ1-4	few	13	CAWAWGGDEKLFF	TGTGCCTGGGCGTGGGGGGGCGACGAAAAACTGTTTTTT
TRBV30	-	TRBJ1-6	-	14	CACHQRGINSPLHF	TGTGCCTGCCACCAAAGGGGTATTAATTCACCCCTCCACTTT
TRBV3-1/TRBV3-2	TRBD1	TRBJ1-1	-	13	CASSQGDRGRAFF	TGTGCCAGCAGCCAGGGGGACAGGGGGCGGGCTTTCTTT
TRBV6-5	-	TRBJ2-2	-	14	CASRKFQGTGELFF	TGTGCCAGCAGAAAATTTCAGGGGACCGGGGAGCTGTTTTTT
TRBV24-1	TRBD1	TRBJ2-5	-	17	CATSDASDRGLGETQYF	TGTGCCACCAGTGATGCCAGCGACAGGGGGCTCGGGGAGACCCAGTACTTC
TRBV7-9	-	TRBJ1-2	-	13	CASSLNSLVGYTF	TGTGCCAGCAGCTTAAACAGCCTCGTGGGCTACACCTTC
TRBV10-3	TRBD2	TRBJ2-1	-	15	CAIRVTSGSNNEQFF	TGTGCCATCAGAGTAACTAGCGGGAGTAACAATGAGCAGTTCTTC
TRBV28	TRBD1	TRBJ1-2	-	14	CASSTQGANYGYTF	TGTGCCAGCAGCACCCAGGGGGCTAACTATGGCTACACCTTC
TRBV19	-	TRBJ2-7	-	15	CASSIVLEGVYEQYF	TGTGCCAGTAGTATAGTTTTGGAGGGAGTCTACGAGCAGTACTTC
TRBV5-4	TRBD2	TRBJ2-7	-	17	CASSLEGLAASSYEQYF	TGTGCCAGCAGCTTGGAGGGACTAGCTGCGAGCTCCTACGAGCAGTACTTC
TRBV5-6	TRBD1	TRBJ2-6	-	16	CASSLVTGAGANVLTF	TGTGCCAGCAGCTTGGTTACAGGGGCTGGGGCCAACGTCCTGACTTTC
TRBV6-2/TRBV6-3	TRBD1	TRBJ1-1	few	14	CASSSYRGLTEAFF	TGTGCCAGCAGTTCCTACAGGGGGCTGACTGAAGCTTTCTTT
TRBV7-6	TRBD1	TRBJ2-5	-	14	CASSFRQGAETQYF	TGTGCCAGCAGCTTTCGCCAGGGGGCTGAGACCCAGTACTTC
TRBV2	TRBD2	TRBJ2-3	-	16	CASTLRASGSVGTQYF	TGTGCCAGCACCCTAAGGGCTAGCGGGAGTGTTGGTACGCAGTATTTT
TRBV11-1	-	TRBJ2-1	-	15	CASSLLVSVYNEQFF	TGTGCCAGCAGCTTATTAGTCTCGGTCTACAATGAGCAGTTCTTC
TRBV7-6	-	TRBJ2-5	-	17	CASSRGQKNLYQETQYF	TGTGCCAGCAGCCGGGGTCAGAAAAACTTGTACCAAGAGACCCAGTACTTC
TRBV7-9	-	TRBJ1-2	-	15	CASSLMGAKGYGYTF	TGTGCCAGCAGCTTAATGGGGGCGAAGGGCTATGGCTACACCTTC
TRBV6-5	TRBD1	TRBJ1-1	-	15	CASSIITGGDTEAFF	TGTGCCAGCAGCATAATTACAGGGGGCGACACTGAAGCTTTCTTT
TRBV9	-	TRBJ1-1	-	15	CASSALQAGDTEAFF	TGTGCCAGCAGCGCATTACAAGCCGGGGACACTGAAGCTTTCTTT
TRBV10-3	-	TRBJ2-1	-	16	CAISELGEEGYNEQFF	TGTGCCATCAGTGAGTTAGGGGAGGAAGGCTACAATGAGCAGTTCTTC
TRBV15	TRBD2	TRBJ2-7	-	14	CATSHNGGGYEQYF	TGTGCCACCTCCCACAATGGGGGGGGTTACGAGCAGTACTTC
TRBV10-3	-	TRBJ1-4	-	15	CAISPMQGQNEKLFF	TGTGCCATCAGTCCCATGCAGGGCCAAAATGAAAAACTGTTTTTT
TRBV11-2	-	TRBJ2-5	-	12	CASSLARETQYF	TGTGCCAGCAGCTTAGCGAGAGAGACCCAGTACTTC
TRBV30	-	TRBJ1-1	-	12	CAWDTGGTEAFF	TGTGCCTGGGACACGGGGGGCACTGAAGCTTTCTTT
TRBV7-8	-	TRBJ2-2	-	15	CASSLRGMNTGELFF	TGTGCCAGCAGCTTAAGGGGGATGAACACCGGGGAGCTGTTTTTT
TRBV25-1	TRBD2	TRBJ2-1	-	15	CASSDAGTSGDWRFF	TGTGCCAGCAGTGATGCCGGGACTAGCGGGGACTGGCGGTTCTTC
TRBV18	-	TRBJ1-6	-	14	CASSPLTSDSPLHF	TGTGCCAGCTCACCCCTTACTTCGGATTCACCCCTCCACTTT
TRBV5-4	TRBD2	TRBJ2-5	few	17	CASSLGTSGGARETQYF	TGTGCCAGCAGCCTCGGGACTAGCGGGGGGGCGCGGGAGACCCAGTACTTC
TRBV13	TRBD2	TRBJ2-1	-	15	CASRLGGSLGNEQFF	TGTGCCAGCAGACTGGGCGGGAGTTTGGGTAATGAGCAGTTCTTC
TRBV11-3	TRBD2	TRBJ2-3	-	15	CASSLSRTSGSPAYF	TGTGCCAGCAGCTTATCCCGGACTAGCGGGAGCCCCGCGTATTTT
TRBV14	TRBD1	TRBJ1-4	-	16	CASRQHGDRGNEKLFF	TGTGCCAGCAGGCAACACGGGGACAGGGGGAATGAAAAACTGTTTTTT
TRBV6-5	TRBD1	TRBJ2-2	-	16	CASSFQDRASTGELFF	TGTGCCAGCAGTTTCCAAGACAGGGCAAGCACCGGGGAGCTGTTTTTT
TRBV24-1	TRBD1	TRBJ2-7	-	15	CATSDATGAGYEQYF	TGTGCCACCAGTGATGCGACAGGGGCGGGCTACGAGCAGTACTTC
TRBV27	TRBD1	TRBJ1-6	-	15	CASSLQTGAGSPLHF	TGTGCCAGCAGCCTACAGACAGGGGCCGGGTCACCCCTCCACTTT
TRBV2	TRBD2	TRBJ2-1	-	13	CASSGGLAGEQFF	TGTGCCAGCAGTGGGGGACTAGCGGGTGAGCAGTTCTTC
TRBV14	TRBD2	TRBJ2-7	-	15	CASSRTGTGGYEQYF	TGTGCCAGCAGCCGCACCGGGACGGGAGGTTACGAGCAGTACTTC
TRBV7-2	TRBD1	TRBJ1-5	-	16	CASSQAGTGLGQPQHF	TGTGCCAGCAGCCAAGCCGGGACAGGGCTAGGTCAGCCCCAGCATTTT
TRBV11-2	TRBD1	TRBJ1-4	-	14	CASSFRTGREKLFF	TGTGCCAGCAGCTTTAGGACAGGGAGGGAAAAACTGTTTTTT